In its sample, the clone carrying this T cell receptor beta chain was seen a few times. Antigen unknown. Data came from immunoSEQ multiplex PCR; TCRdb stores just in-frame clones and leaves some out. The sample lists roughly 220,000 clones, about nine tenths occurring once. CDR3 length: 15 residues. V was shortened by 2 bases and J by 2 bases, with 11 bases between the two germline ends. Germline CDR1 is SGHDT and CDR2 is YYEEEE. This record comes from a study of cytomegalovirus exposure and HLA in healthy donors. The study drew the donors from its roughly 120-subject validation cohort, separate from the approximately 670-subject first cohort. General study findings and limits: Diagnosis of cytomegalovirus status made by the classifier reportedly showed high specificity and sensitivity.

Material: PBMCs. This sequence was found in a woman aged 18 to 35 in good health and CMV-seronegative. V and J are TRBV5-6 and TRBJ1-3; D is undetermined. The CDR3 DNA reads as TGTGCCAGCAGCTTTGGCCTCCTGGCTGGAAACACCATATATTTT. This encodes CASSFGLLAGNTIYF.